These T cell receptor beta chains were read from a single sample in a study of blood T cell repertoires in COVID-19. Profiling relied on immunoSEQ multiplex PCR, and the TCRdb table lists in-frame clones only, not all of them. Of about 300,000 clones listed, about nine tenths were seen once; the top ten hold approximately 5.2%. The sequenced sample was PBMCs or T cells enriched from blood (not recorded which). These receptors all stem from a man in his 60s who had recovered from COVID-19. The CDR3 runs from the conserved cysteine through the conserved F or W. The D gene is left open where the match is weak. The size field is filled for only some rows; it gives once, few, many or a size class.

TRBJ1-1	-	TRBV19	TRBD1	CASRKTGTEGASTEAFF	TGTGCCAGTAGGAAAACGGGGACAGAGGGGGCCAGCACTGAAGCTTTCTTT
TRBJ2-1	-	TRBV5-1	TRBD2	CASSLAVGLAGKNEQFF	TGCGCCAGCAGCTTGGCCGTCGGACTAGCGGGAAAAAATGAGCAGTTCTTC
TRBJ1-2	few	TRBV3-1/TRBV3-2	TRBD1	CASSQGTGGSGYTF	TGTGCCAGCAGCCAAGGGACAGGGGGGAGCGGCTACACCTTC
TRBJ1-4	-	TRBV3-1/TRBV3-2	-	CASSPNRATNEKLFF	TGTGCCAGCAGCCCTAATAGAGCAACTAATGAAAAACTGTTTTTT
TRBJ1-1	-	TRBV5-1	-	CASSLYNSNTEAFF	TGCGCCAGCAGCTTGTATAACAGTAACACTGAAGCTTTCTTT
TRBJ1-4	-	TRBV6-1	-	CASSDSQANEKLFF	TGTGCCAGCAGTGACAGTCAGGCTAATGAAAAACTGTTTTTT
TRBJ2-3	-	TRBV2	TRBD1	CASNLQGADTQYF	TGTGCCAGCAACCTACAGGGGGCAGATACGCAGTATTTT
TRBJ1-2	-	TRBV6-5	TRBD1	CASRYRGSGYTF	TGTGCCAGCAGATACAGGGGAAGCGGCTACACCTTC
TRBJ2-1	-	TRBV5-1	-	CASSLPRGDSSYNEQFF	TGCGCCAGCAGCTTGCCCCGCGGAGATAGCTCCTACAATGAGCAGTTCTTC
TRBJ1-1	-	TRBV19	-	CASSMTRTVSTEAFF	TGTGCCAGTAGTATGACCCGGACAGTTAGCACTGAAGCTTTCTTT
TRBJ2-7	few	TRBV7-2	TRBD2	CASSLGLAVIEQYF	TGTGCCAGCAGCTTGGGACTAGCGGTTATCGAGCAGTACTTC
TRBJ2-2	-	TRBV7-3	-	CASSGSRTGELFF	TGTGCCAGCAGCGGGTCCAGGACCGGGGAGCTGTTTTTT
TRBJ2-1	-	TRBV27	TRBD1	CASSLSGTGKDEQFF	TGTGCCAGCAGTTTAAGCGGGACAGGGAAGGATGAGCAGTTCTTC
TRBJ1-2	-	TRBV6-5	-	CASMALDSRGYTF	TGTGCCAGCATGGCCCTCGACTCCCGGGGCTACACCTTC
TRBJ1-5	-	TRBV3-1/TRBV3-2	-	CASSHGSPSGNQPQHF	TGTGCCAGCAGCCACGGTAGTCCCTCCGGCAATCAGCCCCAGCATTTT
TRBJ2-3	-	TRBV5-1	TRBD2	CASSPSGPGTDTQYF	TGCGCCAGCAGCCCTAGCGGACCTGGCACAGATACGCAGTATTTT
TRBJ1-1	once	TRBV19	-	CASSISVLNTEAFF	TGTGCCAGTAGTATATCGGTCCTGAACACTGAAGCTTTCTTT
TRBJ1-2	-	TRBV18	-	CASSQQGSYGYTF	TGTGCCAGCTCACAACAGGGTTCCTATGGCTACACCTTC
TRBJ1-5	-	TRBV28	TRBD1	CASSRQGARDLQHF	TGTGCCAGCAGTCGACAGGGGGCGAGGGACCTACAGCATTTT
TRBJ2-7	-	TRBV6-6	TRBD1	CASSWDRDRGEQYF	TGTGCCAGCAGCTGGGACAGGGATAGGGGCGAGCAGTACTTC
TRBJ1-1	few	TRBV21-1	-	CASSPREGTEAFF	TGTGCCAGCAGCCCCCGGGAAGGGACTGAAGCTTTCTTT
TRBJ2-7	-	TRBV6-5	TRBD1	CASSYSDRGPAEQYF	TGTGCCAGCAGTTACTCGGACAGGGGGCCAGCTGAGCAGTACTTC
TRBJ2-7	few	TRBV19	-	CASSRSEVSYEQYF	TGTGCCAGTAGTAGAAGCGAGGTCTCCTACGAGCAGTACTTC
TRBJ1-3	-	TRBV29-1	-	CSVDPGGSGNTIYF	TGCAGCGTTGACCCGGGGGGCAGCGGAAACACCATATATTTT
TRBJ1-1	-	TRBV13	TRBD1	CASSYSTGGVKDTEAFF	TGTGCCAGCAGTTATTCGACAGGGGGCGTGAAGGACACTGAAGCTTTCTTT
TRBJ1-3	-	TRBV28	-	CASSLGGNGNTIYF	TGTGCCAGCAGTTTAGGGGGGAATGGAAACACCATATATTTT
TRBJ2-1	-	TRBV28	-	CASSTRTAHSYNEQFF	TGTGCCAGCAGTACGCGGACAGCCCACTCCTACAATGAGCAGTTCTTC
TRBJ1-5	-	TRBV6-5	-	CASSYGGQVLNQPQHF	TGTGCCAGCAGTTACGGCGGGCAGGTACTCAATCAGCCCCAGCATTTT
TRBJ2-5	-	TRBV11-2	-	CASSLPEPQETQYF	TGTGCCAGCAGCTTACCTGAGCCTCAAGAGACCCAGTACTTC
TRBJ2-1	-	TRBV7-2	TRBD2	CASSLDPAGGSYNEQFF	TGTGCCAGCAGCTTAGATCCCGCGGGAGGGTCCTACAATGAGCAGTTCTTC
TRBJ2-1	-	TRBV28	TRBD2	CASVGAGGWNEQFF	TGTGCCAGCGTCGGGGCGGGAGGGTGGAATGAGCAGTTCTTC
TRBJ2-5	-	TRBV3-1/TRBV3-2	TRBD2	CASSHREAETQYF	TGTGCCAGCAGCCACCGGGAGGCAGAGACCCAGTACTTC
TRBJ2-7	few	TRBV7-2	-	CASSFGLGYEQYF	TGTGCCAGCAGCTTCGGCCTAGGCTACGAGCAGTACTTC
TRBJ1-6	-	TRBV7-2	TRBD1	CASSLDRGNSPLHF	TGTGCCAGCAGCCTGGACAGGGGAAATTCACCCCTCCACTTT
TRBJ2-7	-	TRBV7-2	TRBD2	CASSLAGTSGRAYEQYF	TGTGCCAGCAGCTTAGCCGGGACTAGCGGGAGGGCCTACGAGCAGTACTTC
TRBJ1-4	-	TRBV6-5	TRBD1	CASSYRQGRSSEKLFF	TGTGCCAGCAGTTACCGACAGGGGAGAAGTAGTGAAAAACTGTTTTTT
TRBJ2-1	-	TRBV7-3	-	CASSLTSFDNEQFF	TGTGCCAGCAGCCTGACTAGTTTCGACAATGAGCAGTTCTTC
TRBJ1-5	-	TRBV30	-	CAWSVGVYSNQPQHF	TGTGCCTGGAGTGTAGGAGTTTATAGCAATCAGCCCCAGCATTTT
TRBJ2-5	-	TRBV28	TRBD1	CASSLGGQQETQYF	TGTGCCAGCAGTTTAGGGGGACAGCAAGAGACCCAGTACTTC
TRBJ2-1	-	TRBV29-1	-	CSVSGLSSYNEQFF	TGCAGCGTGTCCGGGTTAAGCTCCTACAATGAGCAGTTCTTC
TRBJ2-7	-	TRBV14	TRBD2	CASSPRTSWGDEQYF	TGTGCCAGCAGCCCTCGGACTAGTTGGGGAGACGAGCAGTACTTC
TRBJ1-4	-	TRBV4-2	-	CASSPRDPGNEKLFF	TGTGCCAGCTCCCCCAGGGATCCGGGTAATGAAAAACTGTTTTTT
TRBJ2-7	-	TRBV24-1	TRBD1	CATSDPRDRGGSEQYF	TGTGCCACCAGTGATCCCCGGGACAGGGGAGGCAGCGAGCAGTACTTC
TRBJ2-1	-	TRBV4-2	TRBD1	CASSLGQGVYNEQFF	TGTGCCAGCAGTTTGGGACAGGGGGTCTACAATGAGCAGTTCTTC
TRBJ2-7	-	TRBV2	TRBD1	CASSVIGQGAGEQYF	TGTGCCAGCAGTGTCATAGGCCAGGGGGCTGGCGAGCAGTACTTC
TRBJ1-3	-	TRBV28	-	CASSPADGGSGNTIYF	TGTGCCAGCAGTCCAGCGGACGGAGGCTCTGGAAACACCATATATTTT
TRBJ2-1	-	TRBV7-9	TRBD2	CASSLTGGPGVEQFF	TGTGCCAGCAGCTTAACGGGAGGGCCGGGGGTGGAGCAGTTCTTC
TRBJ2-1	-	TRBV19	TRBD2	CASSRGEYNEQFF	TGTGCCAGCTCCCGGGGGGAATACAATGAGCAGTTCTTC
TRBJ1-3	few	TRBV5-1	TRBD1	CASGTGSGNTIYF	TGCGCCAGCGGGACAGGGTCCGGAAACACCATATATTTT
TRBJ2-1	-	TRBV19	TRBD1	CASSIAGQGNEQFF	TGTGCCAGTAGTATAGCGGGACAGGGGAATGAGCAGTTCTTC
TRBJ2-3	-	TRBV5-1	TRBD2	CASSLEFGTSDRDTQYF	TGCGCCAGCAGCTTGGAATTCGGGACTAGTGATCGGGATACGCAGTATTTT
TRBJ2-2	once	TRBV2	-	CASRPGWKNTGELFF	TGTGCCAGCAGGCCGGGGTGGAAGAACACCGGGGAGCTGTTTTTT
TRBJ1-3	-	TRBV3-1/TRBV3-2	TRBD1	CASSQAPGQPSGNTIYF	TGTGCCAGCAGCCAAGCCCCGGGACAGCCTTCTGGAAACACCATATATTTT
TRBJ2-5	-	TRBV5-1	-	CASSLGRGTLGETQYF	TGCGCCAGCAGCTTGGGCCGGGGTACCCTAGGGGAGACCCAGTACTTC
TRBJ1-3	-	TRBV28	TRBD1	CASSFGDSYSGNTIYF	TGTGCCAGCAGTTTTGGGGACAGCTACTCTGGAAACACCATATATTTT